The 22 T cell receptor beta chains given below trace back to one sample, sequenced in a study of cytomegalovirus exposure and HLA in healthy donors (dated by TCRdb to about 2017). Library method: the immunoSEQ multiplex PCR assay. TCRdb provides this immuneACCESS table in a form limited to in-frame rearrangements. Some clones are lacking; in checked studies, under half of them reflect an unresolved V gene, and why the rest are absent is not known. The table for this sample lists 47,000 or so clones; approximately 90% of them were counted only once. About 1.5% of the sample is held by the ten biggest clonotypes. The sequenced sample consisted of PBMCs. These receptors came from a young man in good health and CMV-seronegative.

The V gene is TRBV18, the J gene TRBJ2-3; possible D gene TRBD1, 6 bases. This CDR3 comprises 16 residues. With 4 bases removed from V and 0 bases from J, the gap between germline ends came to 14 bases. Germline V gives CDR1 KGHSH, CDR2 LQKENI. CDR3 in amino acids: CASSRKEGVSTDTQYF. The CDR3 region has the DNA TGTGCCAGCTCACGCAAAGAGGGGGTGAGCACAGATACGCAGTATTTT.

The chain links TRBV29-1 to TRBJ2-5; possible D gene TRBD1, 6 bases. Germline loops: CDR1 SQVTM, CDR2 ANQGSEA. V gave up 7 bases and J gave up 5 bases, with 17 bases separating them. The CDR3 consists of 13 residues. DNA for the CDR3: TGCAGCGCCTCAGTTCGTACAGGGGAGACCCAGTACTTC. Protein: CSASVRTGETQYF.

The chain carries TRBV15 and TRBJ2-7; 9 nucleotides align to TRBD1. The CDR3 is 16 residues long. Losses at the gene ends were 3 bases for V and 2 bases for J; bases not matched to a gene: 8. In germline, CDR1 is LNHNV, CDR2 YYDKDF (reference sequence). The CDR3 is CATSRGTGGLTYEQYF. CDR3 DNA sequence: TGTGCCACCAGCAGGGGAACAGGGGGCCTCACCTACGAGCAGTACTTC.

As to this clone: At one boundary the junction diverges from the germline segment, which might be a read error. The rearrangement uses TRBV28 and TRBJ1-5; D is ambiguous. Germline V gene sequence: CDR1 MDHEN, CDR2 SYDVKM. The CDR3 is 11 residues long. The CDR3 spells CASSVPGWWYF. The CDR3 bases are TGTGCCAGCAGCGTCCCCGGGTGGTGGTATTTT.

J is TRBJ2-1 and V is TRBV2, with 8 positions matching TRBD1. Germline-derived CDR1 and CDR2 are SNHLY and FYNNEI. V lost 6 bases and J lost 9; bases outside the gene matches: 7. This CDR3 is 13 amino acids long. DNA for the CDR3: TGTGCCAGCAGAGGACAGGGTGACGGTGAGCAGTTCTTC. Protein product: CASRGQGDGEQFF.

The chain joins TRBV5-1 to TRBJ1-2; 7 bases map to TRBD1. The CDR3 loop spans 13 amino acids. CDR1 is SGHRS and CDR2 is YFSETQ in the germline V gene. J gave up 13 bases and V 0 bases, and 9 bases lay outside the gene matches. The CDR3 spells CASSLAPTGIFTF. The CDR3 nucleotides are TGCGCCAGCAGCTTGGCTCCGACAGGGATCTTCACCTTC. Using reference TRBV5-1 and TRBJ1-2 for the parts outside the CDR3, the full variable domain is KAGVTQTPRYLIKTRGQQVTLSCSPISGHRSVSWYQQTPGQGLQFLFEYFSETQRNKGNFPGRFSGRQFSNSRSEMNVSTLELGDSALYLCASSLAPTGIFTFGSGTRLTVV.

The chain joins TRBV11-1 to TRBJ2-3, with a tentative D call TRBD1 (5 bases). V was pared by 1 base and J by 1 base, with 6 bases between. Germline assignment: CDR1 SGHAT and CDR2 FQDESV (reference sequence). This CDR3 has 14 residues. The CDR3 DNA sequence: TGTGCCAGCAGCTTAGGACAGCGCACAGATACGCAGTATTTT. This sequence encodes CASSLGQRTDTQYF.

The sample holds a few counts of this clone. The V call is TRBV27, the J call TRBJ1-5; possible D gene TRBD1, 6 bases. Trimming took off 5 bases at V and 1 base at J, with 18 bases between the two ends. The length of the CDR3 is 17 residues. The V gene's germline CDR1 is MNHEY and CDR2 SMNVEV (reference sequence). CDR3 protein: CASSRGGFGPSNQPQHF. The CDR3 nucleotides are TGTGCCAGCAGTAGGGGGGGTTTCGGGCCCAGCAATCAGCCCCAGCATTTT.

The genes are TRBV7-2 and TRBJ1-2; D ambiguous. The V gene lost 0 bases and the J gene lost 8 bases, with 7 bases spanning the gap. Germline assignment: CDR1 SGHTA and CDR2 FQGNSA. This CDR3 region has 12 residues. DNA of the CDR3: TGTGCCAGCAGCTTAGCTTCCTTCGGCTACACCTTC. Protein: CASSLASFGYTF.

This chain uses TRBV27 with TRBJ2-7; 8 nucleotides match TRBD2. V lost 3 bases and J lost 6; bases outside the gene matches: 10. From germline, CDR1 is MNHEY and CDR2 SMNVEV (reference sequence). The CDR3 is made up of 15 amino acids. The CDR3 region is CASSFGGEGLVEQYF. CDR3 nucleotide sequence: TGTGCCAGCAGTTTCGGGGGGGAGGGCCTCGTCGAGCAGTACTTC.

V and J are TRBV27 and TRBJ2-4; D unclear. Deletions cut 6 bases from V and 7 bases from J, with 16 bases between. This CDR3 has 14 residues. CDR1 is MNHEY, CDR2 SMNVEV, per germline (reference sequence). The chain's CDR3 is CASRLTYSPNIQYF. DNA of the CDR3: TGTGCCAGCAGGCTAACTTATTCGCCCAACATTCAGTACTTC.

V is TRBV19 and J is TRBJ1-5; 8 positions match TRBD1. V lost 7 bases and J lost 7; bases outside the gene matches: 9. This CDR3 region has 14 residues. Germline V lookup: CDR1 LNHDA, CDR2 SQIVND (reference sequence). CDR3 protein: CASTVDREAQPQHF. The CDR3 bases are TGTGCCAGTACCGTGGACAGGGAAGCCCAGCCCCAGCATTTT.

Only one count was recorded for this clone. The chain combines TRBV10-3 with TRBJ1-1; D remains ambiguous. Trimming left V 4 bases short and J 6 bases short, with 15 bases between. The CDR3 covers 14 residues. Germline V gene sequence: CDR1 ENHRY, CDR2 SYGVKD. The CDR3 DNA reads TGTGCCATCAGTGTTCGTCAGGATTCTGCTGAAGCTTTCTTT. Protein: CAISVRQDSAEAFF.

The chain has TRBV4-1 and TRBJ1-2, with TRBD1 identical over 8 bases. Looked up from germline, CDR1 is MGHRA and CDR2 is YSYEKL. V shed 2 bases, J shed 8 bases, and the junction held 10 bases outside the gene matches. This CDR3 comprises 15 residues. The CDR3 DNA reads TGCGCCAGCAGCCAATTGCTTGGGACAGGTGGGGGCTACACCTTC. As protein: CASSQLLGTGGGYTF.

The DNA of the CDR3 is TGTGCCAGCAGCTTAGTAGCGGGGCTAGCCAAAAACATTCAGTACTTC. This gives the protein CASSLVAGLAKNIQYF. This chain connects TRBV7-2 to TRBJ2-4; 8 bases align to TRBD2. In germline, CDR1 is SGHTA, CDR2 FQGNSA. The CDR3 has 16 residues. The V segment lost 1 base and the J segment 0 bases; nucleotides outside the gene matches: 2.

The genes are TRBV5-6 and TRBJ2-5; D is uncertain. Germline-derived CDR1 and CDR2 are SGHDT and YYEEEE. This CDR3 spans 18 amino acids. The V end lost 0 bases, the J end lost 2 bases, and 20 bases lay between the germline ends. This CDR3 is CASSLVRRLQQKQETQYF. CDR3 DNA: TGTGCCAGCAGCTTGGTTCGAAGGTTACAGCAAAAGCAAGAGACCCAGTACTTC. Supplemented by reference TRBV5-6 and TRBJ2-5, the full variable domain reads DAGVTQSPTHLIKTRGQQVTLRCSPKSGHDTVSWYQQALGQGPQFIFQYYEEEERQRGNFPDRFSGHQFPNYSSELNVNALLLGDSALYLCASSLVRRLQQKQETQYFGPGTRLLVL.

CDR3 amino acids: CASKVREIGYTF. The CDR3 DNA reads as TGTGCCAGTAAGGTCAGGGAAATCGGCTACACCTTC. The chain carries TRBV19 and TRBJ1-2; a weak D match, TRBD1 (5 bases). CDR1 and CDR2 (germline): LNHDA, SQIVND (reference sequence). Trimming stripped 7 bases from V and 8 bases from J, with 14 bases between. CDR3 length: 12 amino acids.

The V call is TRBV9, the J call TRBJ2-2, with 7 bases lining up with TRBD2. J lost 7 bases, V lost 0 bases, and 6 bases had no gene match. Germline-derived CDR1 and CDR2 are SGDLS and YYNGEE. CDR3 length: 15 residues. CDR3 bases: TGTGCCAGCAGCGTAGGCGGGAGTCACAGCGGGGAGCTGTTTTTT. Its protein is CASSVGGSHSGELFF.

V and J are TRBV18 and TRBJ1-1; 7 nucleotides align to TRBD1. The CDR3 length is 14 residues. J was trimmed by 2 bases and V by 4 bases; bases with no gene match: 4. Germline CDR1 and CDR2: KGHSH and LQKENI. The DNA of the CDR3 is TGTGCCAGCTCACTCGGACAGGTAAACACTGAAGCTTTCTTT. It yields the protein CASSLGQVNTEAFF.

This chain uses TRBV7-2 with TRBJ2-7; maybe TRBD2 (6 bases). The CDR3 is made up of 12 amino acids. Germline loops: CDR1 SGHTA, CDR2 FQGNSA. Trimming removed 4 bases from V and 6 bases from J, with 10 bases in between. CDR3 DNA sequence: TGTGCCAGCAGCTCGGGGGTGCCCGAGCAGTACTTC. Residues: CASSSGVPEQYF. Together with reference TRBV7-2 and TRBJ2-7, the CDR3 gives the full variable domain: GAGVSQSPSNKVTEKGKDVELRCDPISGHTALYWYRQSLGQGLEFLIYFQGNSAPDKSGLPSDRFSAERTGGSVSTLTIQRTQQEDSAVYLCASSSGVPEQYFGPGTRLTVT.

The chain couples TRBV10-1 to TRBJ2-1; D not certain. Per the germline V gene, CDR1 is WNHNN and CDR2 is SYGVQD (reference sequence). CDR3 length: 14 amino acids. V shed 4 bases and J shed 3 bases, with 10 bases lying between them. CDR3 coding DNA: TGCGCCAGCAGTGGTGGCGGCCTCTACAATGAGCAGTTCTTC. It codes for CASSGGGLYNEQFF.

The chain links TRBV7-9 to TRBJ2-5; 7 nucleotides align to TRBD1. The length of the CDR3 is 15 residues. The J segment lost 3 bases and the V segment lost 3 bases, leaving 7 bases of the junction unmatched. The germline V gene has CDR1 SEHNR and CDR2 FQNEAQ (reference sequence). This chain's CDR3 is CASSFLDRVKETQYF. Written as DNA, the CDR3 is TGTGCCAGCAGCTTTTTAGACAGGGTTAAAGAGACCCAGTACTTC. Drawing the rest from reference TRBV7-9 and TRBJ2-5, the complete variable domain is DTGVSQNPRHKITKRGQNVTFRCDPISEHNRLYWYRQTLGQGPEFLTYFQNEAQLEKSRLLSDRFSAERPKGSFSTLEIQRTEQGDSAMYLCASSFLDRVKETQYFGPGTRLLVL.